Presented here are 24 T cell receptor beta chains from one specimen sequenced in a study of radiation and T cells in renal cell carcinoma (dated by TCRdb to the early 2020s). The method behind the library was the immunoSEQ multiplex PCR assay. Imported from immuneACCESS, the table was reduced by TCRdb to in-frame sequences with V and J called. These copies leave out some clones; in studies compared against another copy, an unresolved V gene accounts for under half, and the cause of the remainder is not known. The sample has approximately 140,000 clones on record, over 80% of them singletons. Together, the top ten hold 20% to 25% of the sample. The time point label for this specimen denotes: baseline pretreatment blood. What the treatment or condition label conveys for this sample: 15 Gy SBRT to primary tumor, nephrectomy 4 weeks later. The specimen comprised blood, sampled from a patient whose treatment included radiotherapy and nephrectomy. These TCRs come from a woman between 45 and 60 years old with renal cell carcinoma.

The chain uses TRBV5-1 and TRBJ1-1; weak D call: TRBD1 (5 bases). Germline CDR1 and CDR2: SGHRS and YFSETQ. The CDR3 spans 16 residues. V was cut by 0 bases and J by 0 bases, with 12 bases left in between. The CDR3 spells CASSLDPTGVNTEAFF. CDR3 in DNA: TGCGCCAGCAGCTTGGACCCCACGGGGGTGAACACTGAAGCTTTCTTT. Looking up the rest from reference TRBV5-1 and TRBJ1-1 gives the full variable domain: KAGVTQTPRYLIKTRGQQVTLSCSPISGHRSVSWYQQTPGQGLQFLFEYFSETQRNKGNFPGRFSGRQFSNSRSEMNVSTLELGDSALYLCASSLDPTGVNTEAFFGQGTRLTVV.

This rearrangement joins TRBV5-1 to TRBJ2-5, with TRBD1 identical over 7 bases. Trimming removed 4 bases from V and 2 bases from J; junction bases left unmatched: 5. The CDR3 runs 14 residues. Per germline, CDR1 SGHRS and CDR2 YFSETQ. CDR3 region: CASSLPGQQETQYF. For the CDR3, the DNA is TGCGCCAGCAGCCTTCCGGGACAGCAAGAGACCCAGTACTTC.

The chain carries TRBV28 and TRBJ1-6; no clear D. Trimming removed 9 bases from V and 9 bases from J, with 15 bases in between. Per the germline V gene, CDR1 is MDHEN and CDR2 is SYDVKM. The CDR3 spans 13 residues. The CDR3 region has the DNA TGTGCCAGTTTAAGGGATTCTAGTTCACCCCTCCACTTT. Its protein is CASLRDSSSPLHF.

Concerning this clone itself: This clone may be a read error of a much larger clone one base away. This chain uses TRBV19 with TRBJ2-5, with D tentatively TRBD1 (6 bases). The CDR3 is 15 amino acids. V was clipped by 6 bases and J by 3 bases, with 17 bases between them. CDR1 and CDR2 (germline): LNHDA, SQIVND (reference sequence). CDR3 protein: CASRAHARGKETQYF. The CDR3, as DNA: TGTGCCAGTAGGGCTCATGCGAGGGGGAAAGAGACCCAGTACTTC.

V and J are TRBV5-1 and TRBJ2-3, with TRBD1 as a possible D gene (6 bases). The germline gives CDR1 SGHRS, CDR2 YFSETQ. V lost 1 base and J lost 2, with 20 bases in between. The CDR3 is 18 amino acids. This CDR3 reads CASSLRRSRGTFTDTQYF. The CDR3 nucleotides read TGCGCCAGCAGCTTGAGGAGGAGTAGGGGGACATTCACAGATACGCAGTATTTT.

J is TRBJ2-3 and V is TRBV30; 10 positions match TRBD2. The CDR3 has 16 residues. Trimming took 6 bases from V and 4 from J; bases not matched to a gene: 13. The V gene's germline CDR1 is GTSNPN and CDR2 SVGIG (reference sequence). CDR3 in DNA: TGTGCCTGCTCCGCGGGAGCGGGGGGGGCGGCAGATACGCAGTATTTT. It encodes CACSAGAGGAADTQYF.

The gene calls are TRBV7-2 and TRBJ2-2; TRBD2 is a possible D gene (6 bases). CDR3 length equals 15 residues. The germline V gene encodes CDR1 SGHTA and CDR2 FQGNSA. V dropped 5 bases and J dropped 2 bases, with 12 bases sitting between them. In DNA form, the CDR3 reads TGTGCCAGCAGCGACGGGACTCAAAACACCGGGGAGCTGTTTTTT. Translation gives CASSDGTQNTGELFF.

J is TRBJ2-3 and V is TRBV7-2; D possibly corresponds to TRBD1 (6 bases). V lost 1 base and J 4 bases, leaving 6 bases between the germline ends. Germline CDR1 reads SGHTA; CDR2 reads FQGNSA. This CDR3 has 13 amino acids. The CDR3 nucleotides read TGTGCCAGCAGCTTAGGACAGGCAGATACGCAGTATTTT. It specifies CASSLGQADTQYF.

The count of this clone is one. The CDR3 DNA sequence: TGCAGCGTTCGCCGGGACACCAACACCGGGGAGCTGTTTTTT. It yields the protein CSVRRDTNTGELFF. The chain uses TRBV29-1 and TRBJ2-2, with TRBD1 as a possible D gene (6 bases). This CDR3 spans 14 amino acids. The V end lost 5 bases, the J end lost 2 bases, and 12 bases lay between the germline ends. Germline V lookup: CDR1 SQVTM, CDR2 ANQGSEA.

The J gene is TRBJ1-4, the V gene TRBV7-8, with 8 bases aligning to TRBD1. J was trimmed by 12 bases and V by 3 bases; bases with no gene match: 6. The CDR3 is 13 amino acids. Germline CDR1 reads SGHVS; CDR2 reads FQNEAQ. The DNA of the CDR3 is TGTGCCAGCAGCTTGGACAGGGACCGGCAACTGTTTTTT. This sequence encodes CASSLDRDRQLFF. Full variable domain (remainder filled in from reference TRBV7-8 and TRBJ1-4): GAGVSQSPRYKVAKRGQDVALRCDPISGHVSLFWYQQALGQGPEFLTYFQNEAQLDKSGLPSDRFFAERPEGSVSTLKIQRTQQEDSAVYLCASSLDRDRQLFFGSGTQLSVL.

The V call is TRBV6-5, the J call TRBJ2-7, with 9 bases fitting TRBD1. J gave up 2 bases and V 6 bases, and 8 bases lay outside the gene matches. The CDR3 covers 15 residues. Germline V gene data show CDR1 as MNHEY and CDR2 as SVGAGI. The CDR3 here is CASSPDRGPTYEQYF. The CDR3 nucleotides read TGTGCCAGCAGCCCGGACAGGGGCCCTACCTACGAGCAGTACTTC.

The sample holds one count of this clone. The genes are TRBV5-8 and TRBJ2-7; D is unresolved. The CDR3 loop spans 11 amino acids. Germline V gene lookup returns CDR1 SGHTS and CDR2 YDEGEE. Trimming removed 4 bases at V and 6 bases at J, with 8 bases between. The CDR3 reads CASSQVGEQYF. In DNA form, the CDR3 reads TGTGCCAGCAGCCAGGTGGGCGAGCAGTACTTC.

V is TRBV6-1 and J is TRBJ2-7; 11 nucleotides agree with TRBD2. V trimming: 8 bases; J trimming: 3 bases; junction bases outside the gene matches: 6. CDR1 MNHNS and CDR2 SASEGT come from the germline V gene. The CDR3 is 14 residues long. The CDR3 DNA reads TGTGCCAGCGAGGGGACTAGCGGAAGCTACGAGCAGTACTTC. Amino acid sequence: CASEGTSGSYEQYF.

The sample holds one count of this clone. The rearrangement links TRBV5-1 to TRBJ2-3, with D tentatively TRBD1 (6 bases). V dropped 4 bases and J dropped 1 base, with 13 bases sitting between them. Germline values: CDR1 SGHRS, CDR2 YFSETQ. The CDR3 covers 15 residues. The CDR3 DNA is TGCGCCAGCAGCCTCGGACAGTTGGGCACAGATACGCAGTATTTT. Its translation is CASSLGQLGTDTQYF. The full variable domain, its missing parts supplied by reference TRBV5-1 and TRBJ2-3, is KAGVTQTPRYLIKTRGQQVTLSCSPISGHRSVSWYQQTPGQGLQFLFEYFSETQRNKGNFPGRFSGRQFSNSRSEMNVSTLELGDSALYLCASSLGQLGTDTQYFGPGTRLTVL.

This chain links TRBV4-3 with TRBJ2-7; tentative D call: TRBD1 (5 bases). The CDR3 spans 15 residues. Germline-derived CDR1 and CDR2 are LGHNA and YSLEER. Deletions cut 1 base from V and 1 base from J, with 11 bases between. Written as DNA, the CDR3 is TGCGCCAGCAGCCAAGTTCCAGCAGGGTCCTACGAGCAGTACTTC. This translates into CASSQVPAGSYEQYF.

CDR3 in DNA: TGCGCCAGCAGCTATGAACAGGGGAACAATGAGCAGTTCTTC. It translates to CASSYEQGNNEQFF. V gene TRBV5-1 combines with J gene TRBJ2-1; 7 positions match TRBD1. J was trimmed by 5 bases and V by 3 bases; bases with no gene match: 5. CDR1 is SGHRS and CDR2 is YFSETQ in the germline V gene. CDR3 length equals 14 residues. Using reference TRBV5-1 and TRBJ2-1 for the parts outside the CDR3, the full variable domain is KAGVTQTPRYLIKTRGQQVTLSCSPISGHRSVSWYQQTPGQGLQFLFEYFSETQRNKGNFPGRFSGRQFSNSRSEMNVSTLELGDSALYLCASSYEQGNNEQFFGPGTRLTVL.

CDR3 sequence reads: CASSQAGTSGRYEQYF. The CDR3 DNA is TGTGCCAGCAGCCAAGCCGGGACTAGCGGGCGCTACGAGCAGTACTTC. The chain couples TRBV4-2 to TRBJ2-7, with TRBD2 matching over 12 bases. CDR3 size: 16 residues. Losses at the gene ends were 1 base for V and 3 bases for J; bases not matched to a gene: 4. Germline loops: CDR1 LGHNA, CDR2 YNFKEQ.

The chain combines TRBV10-3 with TRBJ2-7; 7 bases agree with TRBD1. Looked up from germline, CDR1 is ENHRY and CDR2 is SYGVKD. V was clipped by 10 bases and J by 3 bases; unmatched bases: 9. The CDR3 has 13 residues. As DNA, the CDR3 is TGTGCCACGGAACAGGGGCGCCACTACGAGCAGTACTTC. It is translated as CATEQGRHYEQYF.

The chain carries TRBV5-1 and TRBJ1-1; tentatively, D is TRBD1 (6 bases). CDR1 SGHRS and CDR2 YFSETQ come from the germline V gene. The CDR3 runs to 13 residues. V was shortened by 0 bases and J by 7 bases, with 10 bases between the two germline ends. The DNA of the CDR3 is TGCGCCAGCAGCTTGGGGACAGACATTGAAGCTTTCTTT. This encodes CASSLGTDIEAFF.

The chain couples TRBV2 to TRBJ1-1; D is unresolved. V was cut by 0 bases and J by 5 bases, with 10 bases left in between. The CDR3 runs 14 residues. Germline V gene lookup returns CDR1 SNHLY and CDR2 FYNNEI. In nucleotides, the CDR3 is TGTGCCAGCAGTGAAGCAAGGACGTGGACTGAAGCTTTCTTT. It yields the protein CASSEARTWTEAFF.

The chain is built from TRBV5-6 and TRBJ2-7; D gene ambiguous. The germline V and J ends were trimmed by 0 bases and 2 bases, with 12 bases remaining between them. The CDR3 length is 15 residues. CDR1 and CDR2 from the germline V gene are SGHDT and YYEEEE. CDR3 DNA sequence: TGTGCCAGCAGCTTGGTTTCAGGCCGCCCCTACGAGCAGTACTTC. Translated, it gives CASSLVSGRPYEQYF.

The chain has TRBV14 and TRBJ2-5; 7 bases align to TRBD2. Germline-derived CDR1 and CDR2 are SGHDN and FVKESK. The junction had 0 bases not matched to a gene; V was cut back by 0 bases and J by 5 bases. The CDR3 is made up of 13 amino acids. CDR3 protein: CASSQEAGETQYF. The CDR3 bases are TGTGCCAGCAGCCAAGAAGCGGGGGAGACCCAGTACTTC.

The chain links TRBV2 to TRBJ1-6; 7 bases map to TRBD1. The CDR3 spans 15 residues. Germline V gene lookup returns CDR1 SNHLY and CDR2 FYNNEI. Trimming cost V 6 bases and J 9 bases; bases outside gene matches: 11. The CDR3 DNA is TGTGCCAGCAGGCTCCAAGACAGGGTCGGTTCACCCCTCCACTTT. Translation gives CASRLQDRVGSPLHF.

This clone has more than one count but fewer than ten. The chain couples TRBV7-2 to TRBJ2-7; TRBD2 matches at 11 bases. J gave up 1 base and V 5 bases, and 4 bases lay outside the gene matches. The germline gives CDR1 SGHTA, CDR2 FQGNSA. The CDR3 length is 15 residues. This chain's CDR3 is CASSLSGGESYEQYF. The CDR3 coding sequence is TGTGCCAGCAGCCTTAGCGGGGGGGAGTCCTACGAGCAGTACTTC.